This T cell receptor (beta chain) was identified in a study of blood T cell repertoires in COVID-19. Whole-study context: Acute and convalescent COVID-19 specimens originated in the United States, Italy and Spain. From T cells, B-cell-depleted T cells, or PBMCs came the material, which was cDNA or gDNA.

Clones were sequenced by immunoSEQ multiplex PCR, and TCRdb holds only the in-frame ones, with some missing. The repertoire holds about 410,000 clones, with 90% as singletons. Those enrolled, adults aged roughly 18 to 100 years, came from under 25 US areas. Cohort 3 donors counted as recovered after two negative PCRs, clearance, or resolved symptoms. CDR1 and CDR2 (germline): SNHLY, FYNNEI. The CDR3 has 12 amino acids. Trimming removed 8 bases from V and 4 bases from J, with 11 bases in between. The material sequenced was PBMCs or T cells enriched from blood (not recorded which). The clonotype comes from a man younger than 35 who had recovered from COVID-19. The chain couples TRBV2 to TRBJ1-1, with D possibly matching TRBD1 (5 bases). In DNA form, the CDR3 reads TGTGCCAGCGCGCTCGGGGGCACTGAAGCTTTCTTT. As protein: CASALGGTEAFF.